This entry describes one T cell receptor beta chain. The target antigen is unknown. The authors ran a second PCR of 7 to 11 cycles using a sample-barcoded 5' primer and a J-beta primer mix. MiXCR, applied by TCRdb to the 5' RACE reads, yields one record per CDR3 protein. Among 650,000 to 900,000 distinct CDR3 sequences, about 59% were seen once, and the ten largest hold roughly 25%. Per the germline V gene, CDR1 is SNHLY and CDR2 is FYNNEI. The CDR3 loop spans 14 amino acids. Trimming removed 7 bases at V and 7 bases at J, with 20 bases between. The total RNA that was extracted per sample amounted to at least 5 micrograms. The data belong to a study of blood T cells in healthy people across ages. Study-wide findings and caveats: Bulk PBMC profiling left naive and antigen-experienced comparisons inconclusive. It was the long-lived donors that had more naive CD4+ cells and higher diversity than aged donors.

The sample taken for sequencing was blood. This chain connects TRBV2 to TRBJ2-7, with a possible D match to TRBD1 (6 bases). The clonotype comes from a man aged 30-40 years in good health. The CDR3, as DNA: TGTGCCAGCACCAGGGGAAGGACCTTTTCAGAGCAGTACTTC. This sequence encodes CASTRGRTFSEQYF.